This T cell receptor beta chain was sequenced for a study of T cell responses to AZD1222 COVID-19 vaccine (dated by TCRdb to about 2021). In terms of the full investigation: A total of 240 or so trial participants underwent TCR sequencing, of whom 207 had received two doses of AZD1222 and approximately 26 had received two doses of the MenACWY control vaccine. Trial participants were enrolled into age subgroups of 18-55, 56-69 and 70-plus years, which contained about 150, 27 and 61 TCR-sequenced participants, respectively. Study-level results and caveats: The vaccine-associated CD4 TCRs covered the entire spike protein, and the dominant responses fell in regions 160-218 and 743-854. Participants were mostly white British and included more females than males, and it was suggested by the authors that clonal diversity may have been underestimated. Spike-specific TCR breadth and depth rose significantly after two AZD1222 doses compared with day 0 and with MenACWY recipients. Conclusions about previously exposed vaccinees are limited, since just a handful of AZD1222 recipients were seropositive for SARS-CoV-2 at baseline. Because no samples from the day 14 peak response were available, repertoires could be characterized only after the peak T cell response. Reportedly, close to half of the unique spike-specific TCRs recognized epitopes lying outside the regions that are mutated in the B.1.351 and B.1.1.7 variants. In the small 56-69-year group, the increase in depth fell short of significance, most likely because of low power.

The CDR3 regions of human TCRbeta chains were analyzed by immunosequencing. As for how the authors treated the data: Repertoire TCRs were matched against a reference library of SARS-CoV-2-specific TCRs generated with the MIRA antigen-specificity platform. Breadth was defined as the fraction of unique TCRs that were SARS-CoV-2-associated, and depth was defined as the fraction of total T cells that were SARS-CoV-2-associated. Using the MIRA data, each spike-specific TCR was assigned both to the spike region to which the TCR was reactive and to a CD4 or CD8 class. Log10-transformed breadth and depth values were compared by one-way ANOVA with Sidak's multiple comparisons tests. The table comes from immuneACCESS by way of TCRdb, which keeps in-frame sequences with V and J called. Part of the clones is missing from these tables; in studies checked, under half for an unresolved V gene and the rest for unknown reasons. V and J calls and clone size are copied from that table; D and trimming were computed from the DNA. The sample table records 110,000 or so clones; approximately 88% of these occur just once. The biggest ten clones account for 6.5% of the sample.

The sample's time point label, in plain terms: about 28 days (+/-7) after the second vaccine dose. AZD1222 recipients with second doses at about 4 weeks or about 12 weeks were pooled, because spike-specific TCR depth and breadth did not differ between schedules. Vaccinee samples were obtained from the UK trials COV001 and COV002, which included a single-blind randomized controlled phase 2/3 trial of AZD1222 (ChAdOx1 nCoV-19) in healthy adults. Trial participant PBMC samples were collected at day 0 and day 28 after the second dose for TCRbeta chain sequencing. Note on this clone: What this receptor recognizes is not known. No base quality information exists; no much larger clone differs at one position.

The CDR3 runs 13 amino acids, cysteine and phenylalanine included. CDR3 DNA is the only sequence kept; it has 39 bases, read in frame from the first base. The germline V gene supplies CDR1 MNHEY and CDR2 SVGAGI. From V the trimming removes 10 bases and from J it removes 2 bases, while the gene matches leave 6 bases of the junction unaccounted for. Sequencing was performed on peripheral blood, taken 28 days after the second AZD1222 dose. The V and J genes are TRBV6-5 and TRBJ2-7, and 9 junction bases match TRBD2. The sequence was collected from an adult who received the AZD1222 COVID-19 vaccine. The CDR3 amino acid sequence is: CATTGLATYEQYF. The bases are TGTGCCACTACGGGACTAGCCACCTACGAGCAGTACTTC.